The clone carrying this TCR beta chain was seen ten or more times. Its antigen is unknown. Germline V gene lookup returns CDR1 DFQATT and CDR2 SNEGSKA (reference sequence). Trimming took 1 base from V and 2 from J, leaving 14 bases between them. The CDR3 covers 15 residues. Patients were excluded for uncontrolled infection, other autoimmune disease, pregnancy or lactation. This sample stems from a study of T cells in Graves' hyperthyroidism and ophthalmopathy. Study-level findings and limits: Ophthalmopathy was separated from stable hyperthyroidism by a 13 V-J model. Model output signaled ophthalmopathy a median approximately 6 months ahead of onset. Most thyroid clonotypes expanded above 0.001 were also detected in blood.

RNA transcripts yielded amplified TCR beta CDR3 regions. Using the HTBI primer set, a first-round RT-PCR was run on the TCR CDR3. TCRdb re-analysed the multiplex PCR reads in MiXCR, keeping a single row per CDR3 protein. The sample shows approximately 410,000 distinct CDR3 sequences, about an eighth of them seen only once. This TCR derives from a woman younger than 35 with Graves' hyperthyroidism. What was sequenced was blood. The V call is TRBV20-1, the J call TRBJ1-1, with D uncertain. CDR3 region: CSARGGGDFNTEAFF. The CDR3 bases are TGCAGTGCTAGAGGTGGCGGAGACTTTAACACTGAAGCTTTCTTT.